The rows below give T cell receptor beta chains drawn from one sample of a study of cytomegalovirus exposure and HLA in healthy donors. Method: immunoSEQ multiplex PCR; TCRdb's copy keeps in-frame clones and lacks some. Of about 220,000 clones listed, roughly 88% are singletons. The sequencing input was PBMCs. Receptor source: a boy younger than 10 in good health and CMV-seronegative. Each CDR3 is given with its conserved first and last residue. The D gene is left open where the match is weak. Clone sizes are given selectively: once, few, many, or a class where the clone is expanded.

J gene	D gene	clone size	V gene	CDR3 protein	CDR3 DNA
TRBJ2-3	TRBD2	.	TRBV4-2	CASSRELAGSWADTQYF	TGTGCCAGCAGCCGGGAACTAGCGGGAAGTTGGGCAGATACGCAGTATTTT
TRBJ2-2	.	.	TRBV10-2	CASSEPPGPHTGAGELFF	TGCGCCAGCAGCGAACCTCCTGGACCTCATACAGGCGCCGGGGAGCTGTTTTTT
TRBJ2-7	TRBD1	.	TRBV15	CATSRDPGGYYEQYF	TGTGCCACCAGCAGAGATCCAGGGGGCTACTACGAGCAGTACTTC
TRBJ2-5	.	.	TRBV11-2	CASSPWGQVQETQYF	TGTGCCAGCAGCCCTTGGGGGCAGGTACAAGAGACCCAGTACTTC
TRBJ2-7	.	once	TRBV14	CASSQTGLGNEQYF	TGTGCCAGCAGCCAAACAGGGTTGGGAAACGAGCAGTACTTC
TRBJ2-1	.	few	TRBV4-2	CASSRGSGANEQFF	TGTGCCAGCAGCAGGGGGAGCGGGGCCAATGAGCAGTTCTTC
TRBJ2-7	TRBD2	.	TRBV2	CASSDPTSGRLYEQYF	TGTGCCAGCAGTGATCCGACTAGCGGGAGGCTCTACGAGCAGTACTTC
TRBJ1-2	.	.	TRBV20-1	CSARGGYGYTF	TGCAGTGCTAGAGGAGGGTATGGCTACACCTTC
TRBJ2-5	.	.	TRBV5-4	CASSHTSGGQETQYF	TGTGCCAGCAGTCACACCAGCGGAGGCCAAGAGACCCAGTACTTC
TRBJ2-5	TRBD2	.	TRBV27	CASSAATSGGKTQYF	TGTGCCAGCAGTGCCGCGACTAGCGGGGGGAAGACCCAGTACTTC
TRBJ1-1	TRBD1	.	TRBV9	CASSMGQANTEAFF	TGTGCCAGCAGCATGGGACAGGCAAACACTGAAGCTTTCTTT
TRBJ2-7	.	.	TRBV18	CASSPVSYEQYF	TGTGCCAGCTCACCAGTCAGCTACGAGCAGTACTTC
TRBJ1-1	.	few	TRBV9	CASSVDGSPHEAFF	TGTGCCAGCAGCGTAGATGGGAGCCCCCATGAAGCTTTCTTT
TRBJ2-1	.	.	TRBV30	CAWSGEGGSSYNEQFF	TGTGCCTGGAGTGGGGAGGGGGGCAGCTCCTACAATGAGCAGTTCTTC
TRBJ2-3	TRBD2	few	TRBV30	CAWSVGLAITDTQYF	TGTGCCTGGAGTGTGGGACTAGCGATCACAGATACGCAGTATTTT
TRBJ1-2	.	.	TRBV29-1	CSVEDRGYGYTF	TGCAGCGTTGAAGACAGGGGCTATGGCTACACCTTC
TRBJ2-2	.	.	TRBV10-3	CAISESAAAGELFF	TGTGCCATCAGTGAGTCGGCGGCAGCGGGGGAGCTGTTTTTT
TRBJ1-2	.	.	TRBV5-1	CASSPGHSYGYTF	TGCGCCAGCAGCCCGGGACACTCCTATGGCTACACCTTC
TRBJ2-4	TRBD1	once	TRBV7-9	CASSFQGGDSLAKNIQYF	TGTGCCAGCAGCTTCCAAGGGGGCGACAGCCTAGCCAAAAACATTCAGTACTTC
TRBJ2-5	.	.	TRBV11-2	CASSSSGWETQYF	TGTGCCAGCAGCTCCTCAGGGTGGGAGACCCAGTACTTC
TRBJ1-1	.	few	TRBV7-6	CASSLGPAGNTEAFF	TGTGCCAGCAGCTTAGGGCCGGCAGGGAACACTGAAGCTTTCTTT
TRBJ2-3	.	.	TRBV2	CATGADTDTQYF	TGTGCCACCGGCGCGGACACAGATACGCAGTATTTT
TRBJ2-5	.	.	TRBV2	CASRLVGETQYF	TGTGCCAGCAGACTAGTGGGGGAGACCCAGTACTTC
TRBJ1-2	.	.	TRBV5-4	CASSVLDSSYGYTF	TGTGCCAGCAGCGTATTAGACAGTTCCTATGGCTACACCTTC
TRBJ2-1	.	.	TRBV7-9	CASSPDSHNEQFF	TGTGCCAGCAGCCCCGACTCGCACAATGAGCAGTTCTTC
TRBJ1-4	.	.	TRBV19	CASSGSNEKLFF	TGTGCCAGTAGTGGGAGTAATGAAAAACTGTTTTTT
TRBJ2-1	TRBD2	.	TRBV5-6	CASSLMRGVNEQFF	TGTGCCAGCAGCTTGATGCGGGGGGTTAATGAGCAGTTCTTC
TRBJ2-2	TRBD2	.	TRBV23-1	CASSPPGGREGTGELFF	TGCGCCAGCAGTCCCCCGGGGGGACGGGAGGGAACCGGGGAGCTGTTTTTT
TRBJ2-7	.	.	TRBV11-2	CASSLAWDSTSEQYF	TGTGCCAGCAGCTTAGCCTGGGACTCCACCTCCGAGCAGTACTTC
TRBJ2-1	TRBD2	.	TRBV29-1	CSVEDRGLAGGLSYNEQFF	TGCAGCGTTGAAGATCGGGGACTAGCGGGAGGGCTATCCTACAATGAGCAGTTCTTC
TRBJ2-3	.	.	TRBV11-2	CASSYDGTDTQYF	TGTGCCAGCAGCTACGACGGGACAGATACGCAGTATTTT
TRBJ1-3	.	once	TRBV4-1	CASSQDLGIGGNTIYF	TGCGCCAGCAGCCAAGATCTAGGTATCGGTGGAAACACCATATATTTT
TRBJ2-5	.	.	TRBV7-7	CASSLAWGEETQYF	TGTGCTAGCAGCTTAGCGTGGGGGGAAGAGACCCAGTACTTC
TRBJ2-7	.	.	TRBV5-5	CASSLEGGALYEQYF	TGTGCCAGCAGCTTGGAGGGGGGGGCCCTCTACGAGCAGTACTTC
TRBJ1-2	TRBD1	.	TRBV19	CASSTTGGVPYGYTF	TGTGCCAGTAGTACCACAGGGGGCGTACCCTATGGCTACACCTTC
TRBJ2-5	.	.	TRBV12-5	CASGLPSVELETQYF	TGTGCTAGTGGTTTGCCCTCAGTTGAATTAGAGACCCAGTACTTC
TRBJ2-7	.	.	TRBV7-9	CSGGPQGREQYF	TGTTCCGGGGGACCTCAGGGACGTGAGCAGTACTTC
TRBJ2-7	TRBD2	.	TRBV5-1	CASSFQPGGGPTYEQYF	TGCGCCAGCAGCTTCCAACCCGGGGGGGGGCCTACCTACGAGCAGTACTTC
TRBJ2-3	.	.	TRBV21-1	CASSETSGEIPPVFRRWYF	TGTGCCAGCAGCGAGACTAGCGGGGAGATTCCCCCGGTTTTTCGGAGGTGGTATTTT
TRBJ2-2	TRBD2	.	TRBV27	CASSFRLAGATGELFF	TGTGCCAGCAGTTTCAGGCTAGCGGGCGCCACCGGGGAGCTGTTTTTT
TRBJ1-1	TRBD1	.	TRBV19	CASSAHRGGTEAFF	TGTGCCAGTAGTGCCCACAGGGGCGGCACTGAAGCTTTCTTT
TRBJ2-7	.	.	TRBV7-9	CASSLGAGFPGEQYF	TGTGCCAGCAGCTTAGGGGCGGGCTTTCCCGGGGAGCAGTACTTC
TRBJ2-2	.	.	TRBV7-2	CASSFRTGELFF	TGTGCCAGCAGCTTTAGAACCGGGGAGCTGTTTTTT
TRBJ2-3	TRBD2	.	TRBV15	CATSRGLAVADTQYF	TGTGCCACCAGCAGAGGACTAGCGGTGGCGGATACGCAGTATTTT
TRBJ2-7	TRBD1	.	TRBV7-9	CASSSDRGIYEQYF	TGTGCCAGCAGCTCGGACAGGGGAATCTACGAGCAGTACTTC
TRBJ2-1	.	.	TRBV7-6	CASSLKLETYEQFF	TGTGCCAGCAGCTTAAAACTAGAGACCTATGAGCAGTTCTTC
TRBJ2-7	TRBD2	.	TRBV5-1	CASSLSPSGRTPYEQYF	TGCGCCAGCAGCTTGTCCCCTAGCGGGAGAACCCCCTACGAGCAGTACTTC
TRBJ2-7	.	.	TRBV5-6	CASSLPWTAKTPYEQYF	TGTGCCAGCAGTCTCCCGTGGACAGCGAAAACGCCCTACGAGCAGTACTTC
TRBJ1-6	.	.	TRBV18	CASSERQVLDSPLHF	TGTGCCAGCTCAGAGAGACAGGTTCTGGATTCACCCCTCCACTTT
TRBJ2-2	.	.	TRBV23-1	CASSLGGDTGELFF	TGCGCCAGCTCCTTAGGAGGTGATACCGGGGAGCTGTTTTTT
TRBJ2-5	TRBD1	.	TRBV2	CASSGGTGGPRETQYF	TGTGCCAGCAGCGGTGGGACAGGGGGCCCGCGGGAGACCCAGTACTTC
TRBJ1-2	TRBD1	.	TRBV2	CASSADRGGQYGYTF	TGTGCCAGCAGTGCGGACAGGGGGGGGCAATATGGCTACACCTTC
TRBJ2-7	TRBD1	.	TRBV29-1	CSVEETGDEQYF	TGCAGCGTTGAGGAGACAGGGGACGAGCAGTACTTC
TRBJ2-1	TRBD2	once	TRBV19	CASSIWLAGDNEQFF	TGTGCCAGTAGTATTTGGCTAGCGGGAGACAATGAGCAGTTCTTC
TRBJ1-5	.	.	TRBV11-2	CASSLGRVGNQPQHF	TGTGCCAGCAGCTTAGGCAGGGTCGGCAATCAGCCCCAGCATTTT